Listed below are T cell receptor beta chains from one sample, sequenced in a study of beta chain features in type 1 diabetes. Sequencing was performed with immunoSEQ multiplex PCR; in TCRdb, only in-frame clones are kept and a portion is missing. The sample lists roughly 150,000 clones; approximately 8.1% were seen once. The sequencing input was central memory CD4+ T cells from blood. These receptors all come from a man younger than 35 in good health. CDR3s include the opening cysteine and the closing phenylalanine or tryptophan. D genes are given only for firm matches. Only some rows state a clone size, as once, few, many or a class for expanded clones.

J gene	clone size	D gene	V gene	CDR3 DNA	CDR3 protein
TRBJ1-6	few	.	TRBV5-1	TGCGCCAGCAGCTTGGAGGGAGCCCAGGGGAATTCACCCCTCCACTTT	CASSLEGAQGNSPLHF
TRBJ2-4	many	TRBD2	TRBV7-2	TGTGCCAGCAGCAACAGGACTAGCGGGGATAACATTCAGTACTTC	CASSNRTSGDNIQYF
TRBJ1-1	.	.	TRBV5-6	TGTGCCAGCAGCTTGCAGGGGATGGGAGCTTTCTTT	CASSLQGMGAFF
TRBJ1-1	.	TRBD1	TRBV9	TGTGCCAGCAGCGTTTCCAACAGGGGCGACACTGAAGCTTTCTTT	CASSVSNRGDTEAFF
TRBJ1-6	few	TRBD1	TRBV4-2	TGTGCCAGCAGCCAAGTGTCAGGGGGAGGTAATTCACCCCTCCACTTT	CASSQVSGGGNSPLHF
TRBJ2-2	few	TRBD2	TRBV29-1	TGCAGCGCCGCGAGGGGAGGGCTTAGCGCCGGGGAGCTGTTTTTT	CSAARGGLSAGELFF
TRBJ2-7	few	TRBD1	TRBV7-2	TGTGCCAGCAGCCGCGACAGGGGAGGTCGAGGCTACGAGCAGTACTTC	CASSRDRGGRGYEQYF
TRBJ1-2	few	TRBD1	TRBV19	TGTGCCAGTAGTATACTCGGGACAGGGGGCTCCTATGGCTACACCTTC	CASSILGTGGSYGYTF
TRBJ2-5	.	.	TRBV28	TGTGCCAGCAGTTTAGTCAGGGGGACCCAGTACTTC	CASSLVRGTQYF
TRBJ2-1	.	TRBD2	TRBV7-9	TGTGCCAGCAGCTTGACTAGCGGGAGAATCCCTGAGCAGTTCTTC	CASSLTSGRIPEQFF
TRBJ1-2	.	TRBD1	TRBV29-1	TGCAGCGGAAGCATAGGGGGCGGCTACACCTTC	CSGSIGGGYTF
TRBJ2-1	.	TRBD2	TRBV30	TGTGCCTGGAGTGTAGCGGGAGCTCTGCGTGTGCATGAGCAGTTCTTC	CAWSVAGALRVHEQFF
TRBJ1-2	.	TRBD1	TRBV6-6	TGTGCCAGCAGTTACGACAGGGTGGACCTCTATGGCTACACCTTC	CASSYDRVDLYGYTF
TRBJ1-1	many	.	TRBV28	TGTGCCAGCCGCGTGGGGGGCACTGAAGCTTTCTTT	CASRVGGTEAFF
TRBJ2-1	few	.	TRBV9	TGTGCCAGCAGTACGGGGGTAAGCTCCTACAATGAGCAGTTCTTC	CASSTGVSSYNEQFF
TRBJ2-3	few	.	TRBV13	TGTGCCAGCGGTCGTTCTGGGCCAGATACGCAGTATTTT	CASGRSGPDTQYF
TRBJ1-2	few	TRBD1	TRBV30	TGTGCCTGGAGTCTAACTCAGGGGGCGAAAGGCTACACCTTC	CAWSLTQGAKGYTF
TRBJ2-5	many	.	TRBV28	TGTGCCAGCACAGCGTGGCGGCGCCTGGAGACCCAGTACTTC	CASTAWRRLETQYF
TRBJ1-2	few	.	TRBV28	TGTGCCAGCAGTTACTCCGACAGATACTATGGCTACACCTTC	CASSYSDRYYGYTF
TRBJ2-1	.	.	TRBV7-2	TGTGCCAGCAGCTTAGTTTTGGGAGGTGAGCAGTTCTTC	CASSLVLGGEQFF
TRBJ2-5	.	TRBD1	TRBV5-1	TGCGCCAGCAGCTTTACAGGGGGCAGCGGGGAGACCCAGTACTTC	CASSFTGGSGETQYF
TRBJ1-1	few	TRBD1	TRBV4-2	TGTGCCAGCAGCCAAGTCGGACAGGGAGGTTCCACTGAAGCTTTCTTT	CASSQVGQGGSTEAFF
TRBJ2-1	.	.	TRBV5-1	TGCGCCAGCAGCCGGGACTCCGGAGGGGAGCAGTTCTTC	CASSRDSGGEQFF
TRBJ2-7	few	TRBD2	TRBV19	TGTGCCAGTAAGGGACTAGCGGGAGAGTCCTACGAGCAGTACTTC	CASKGLAGESYEQYF
TRBJ2-5	.	.	TRBV9	TGTGCCAGCAGCGTAGCTACGGGAGTTGAGACCCAGTACTTC	CASSVATGVETQYF
TRBJ2-7	.	TRBD1	TRBV15	TGTGCCACCAGCGATACAGGGGGAGTTTCCCACGAGCAGTACTTC	CATSDTGGVSHEQYF